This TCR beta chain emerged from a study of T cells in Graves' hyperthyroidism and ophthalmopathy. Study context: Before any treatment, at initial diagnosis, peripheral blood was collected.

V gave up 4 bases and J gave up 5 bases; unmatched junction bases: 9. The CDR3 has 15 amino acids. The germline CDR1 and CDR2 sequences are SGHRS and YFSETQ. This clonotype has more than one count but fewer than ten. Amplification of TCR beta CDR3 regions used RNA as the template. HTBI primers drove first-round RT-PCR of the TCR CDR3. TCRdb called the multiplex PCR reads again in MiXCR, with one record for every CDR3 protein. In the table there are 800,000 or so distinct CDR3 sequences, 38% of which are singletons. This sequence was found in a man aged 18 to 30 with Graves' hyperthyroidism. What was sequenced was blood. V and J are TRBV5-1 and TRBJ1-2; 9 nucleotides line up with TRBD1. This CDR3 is CASSPPGQGKYGYTF. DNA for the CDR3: TGCGCCAGCAGCCCGCCGGGACAGGGAAAGTATGGCTACACCTTC.